These T cell receptor beta chains were read from a single sample in a study of shared clonotypes between healthy human individuals. Clones were sequenced by immunoSEQ multiplex PCR, and TCRdb holds only the in-frame ones, with some missing. The sample yields about 2 million clones, about 95% seen once. Sequenced: naive CD8+ T cells sorted from blood. The origin of the receptors is a man aged 18 to 29 in good health. Each CDR3 is given with its conserved first and last residue. A D gene is named only where the DNA matches it firmly.

.	TRBV19	TRBJ1-5	CATHLNWGQPQHF	TGTGCCACCCACCTAAATTGGGGTCAGCCCCAGCATTTT
.	TRBV21-1	TRBJ1-5	CASSKGNRRIGQPQHF	TGTGCCAGCAGCAAAGGTAATAGAAGGATTGGACAGCCCCAGCATTTT
.	TRBV4-1	TRBJ1-4	CASSQGVADNEKLFF	TGCGCCAGCAGCCAAGGGGTTGCCGATAATGAAAAACTGTTTTTT
TRBD1	TRBV2	TRBJ2-7	CASITRQGSYEQYF	TGTGCCAGCATCACTAGACAGGGATCCTACGAGCAGTACTTC
TRBD1	TRBV7-9	TRBJ2-7	CASSPGFGTATYEQYF	TGTGCCAGCAGCCCTGGGTTCGGGACAGCGACCTACGAGCAGTACTTC
TRBD1	TRBV7-2	TRBJ2-2	CASSLPTGGAPGELFF	TGTGCCAGCAGCTTACCGACAGGGGGCGCCCCCGGGGAGCTGTTTTTT
.	TRBV5-4	TRBJ2-7	CASTRGRGPSYEQYF	TGTGCCAGCACCCGAGGAAGGGGACCCTCCTACGAGCAGTACTTC
.	TRBV10-3	TRBJ1-1	CAISERIMNTEAFF	TGTGCCATCAGTGAGAGGATCATGAACACTGAAGCTTTCTTT
TRBD2	TRBV4-3	TRBJ2-7	CASSQILAGNYEQYF	TGCGCCAGCAGCCAGATTTTAGCGGGGAACTACGAGCAGTACTTC
.	TRBV11-3	TRBJ1-1	CASSLSQNTEAFF	TGTGCCAGCAGCTTAAGTCAGAACACTGAAGCTTTCTTT
.	TRBV19	TRBJ2-3	CASTPGLSGTQYF	TGTGCCAGTACCCCCGGGCTGTCAGGTACGCAGTATTTT
.	TRBV19	TRBJ2-1	CASSIYSVGSYNEQFF	TGTGCCAGTAGTATTTATTCGGTGGGCTCCTACAATGAGCAGTTCTTC
TRBD2	TRBV10-3	TRBJ2-7	CAISEPRTGLAGIYEQYF	TGTGCCATCAGTGAGCCGCGGACCGGACTAGCGGGAATCTACGAGCAGTACTTC
TRBD1	TRBV27	TRBJ1-2	CASSFRGLNGYTF	TGTGCCAGCAGTTTCAGGGGGCTGAATGGCTACACCTTC
TRBD2	TRBV6-5	TRBJ2-5	CASSYGLAGGRETQYF	TGTGCCAGCAGTTACGGACTAGCGGGGGGACGAGAGACCCAGTACTTC
.	TRBV7-9	TRBJ1-1	CASSLDGLAEAFF	TGTGCCAGCAGCTTAGACGGTTTGGCTGAAGCTTTCTTT
.	TRBV19	TRBJ1-4	CASSMGLGQKLFF	TGTGCCAGTAGTATGGGGCTAGGACAAAAACTGTTTTTT